This T cell receptor beta chain was identified during a study of T cells after yellow fever vaccination. Each CDR3 protein gets one entry after TCRdb re-called the 5' RACE reads with MiXCR. This sample yields some 420,000 distinct CDR3 sequences, of which around 20% are seen a single time; around 17% belongs to the top ten. This CDR3 is built from 16 residues. Germline V gene lookup returns CDR1 SGHDT and CDR2 YYEEEE. Trimming took 0 bases from V and 2 from J, leaving 12 bases between them. The sequence was obtained from a man in his late teens or twenties who received the YFV17D yellow fever vaccine. V gene TRBV5-6 combines with J gene TRBJ2-1; a weak D match, TRBD2 (5 bases). Sequenced material: PBMCs, taken before the yellow fever booster vaccination. DNA of the CDR3: TGTGCCAGCAGCTTGGCCAGAGGGTCGACCTACAATGAGCAGTTCTTC. Translated: CASSLARGSTYNEQFF.